This T cell receptor beta chain is drawn from a study of regulatory T cells in long-lasting Graves disease. A remark on this clonotype: What it binds is not known.

CDR3-region Arm-PCR and iRepertoire HTBI primers produced the TCR beta libraries. Via MiXCR, TCRdb re-called the multiplex PCR reads, giving one row per CDR3 protein. The data show approximately 400,000 distinct CDR3 sequences, with roughly 25% seen just once and around 30% held by the top ten. The sample's time point: persistent/refractory GD, antithyroid drugs over 5 years with positive TRAb. Isolated PBMC RNA provided the starting material for the TCR library. Under American Thyroid Association guidelines, Graves' disease was diagnosed. Study observations and caveats: Accuracy was possibly reduced by small sample size.

The sequencing here drew on peripheral blood mononuclear cells (PBMCs), taken when the disease was refractory, from a patient treated with antithyroid drugs. The TCR comes from a woman aged 40-49 years with Graves disease.

The CDR3 reads CASSPGLAGEGYNEQFF. For the CDR3, the DNA is TGTGCCAGCAGCCCCGGACTAGCGGGAGAAGGGTACAATGAGCAGTTCTTC. This chain links TRBV27 with TRBJ2-1; 13 bases fit TRBD2. There are 17 residues in the CDR3. With 6 bases clipped from V and 4 bases from J, the junction kept 9 bases outside the gene matches. Germline values: CDR1 MNHEY, CDR2 SMNVEV (reference sequence).